This T cell receptor (beta chain) was identified during a study of CD8 T cells in Susac syndrome. V lost 6 bases to trimming and J lost 7 bases, with 9 bases between them. This CDR3 spans 10 amino acids. The germline CDR1 and CDR2 sequences are DFQATT and SNEGSKA (reference sequence). Negative isolation was applied to CD8+ and CD4+ T cells, and FACS enrichment was applied to TEMRA cells. A quantity of about 0.5 to 1 ug RNA underwent reverse transcription using random hexamers. TCRdb analysed the immunoSEQ multiplex PCR reads with MiXCR anew, one entry per CDR3 protein. The sample includes 150,000 to 200,000 distinct CDR3 sequences, 80% to 95% of them seen just once.

This clonotype was sampled from a human donor in good health. Sequenced: CD4+ T cells from PBMCs. The chain carries TRBV20-1 and TRBJ1-1; perhaps TRBD1 as D (6 bases). CDR3 region: CSARDNEAFF. CDR3 DNA: TGCAGTGCGAGGGACAATGAAGCTTTCTTT.